These 14 T cell receptor beta chains came from one sample sequenced in a study of blood T cells in healthy people across ages. Sample-barcoded 5' priming and a J-beta primer mix drove a second PCR of 7 to 11 cycles. Each CDR3 protein is one row after TCRdb ran MiXCR on the 5' RACE reads. The data show fewer than 1.5 million distinct CDR3 sequences, about 40% seen once. Sample: blood. The receptors derive from a woman aged 18 to 35 in good health.

V gene TRBV6-1 combines with J gene TRBJ2-7, with TRBD1 as a possible D gene (5 bases). The ends were cut back, 0 bases at V and 0 bases at J, with 24 bases in the middle. Germline V gene lookup returns CDR1 MNHNS and CDR2 SASEGT. The CDR3 has 20 residues. In nucleotides, the CDR3 is TGTGCCAGCAGTGAAGCAGGGGCTCCTTTCCCAATTGCACGCTCCTACGAGCAGTACTTC. This translates into CASSEAGAPFPIARSYEQYF.

The V and J genes are TRBV7-4 and TRBJ2-7; the match to TRBD2 covers 10 bases. The CDR3 extends over 16 amino acids. CDR1 and CDR2 from the germline V gene are SGHVT and SQSDAQ. V dropped 2 bases and J dropped 2; count of bases not matched to a gene: 6. CDR3 DNA: TGTGCCAGCAGCTTACAGGGGACTAGCGCGACCTACGAGCAGTACTTC. Protein product: CASSLQGTSATYEQYF.

This clonotype was detected only a few times. V and J are TRBV12-3 or TRBV12-4 and TRBJ2-5, with D possibly being TRBD2 (6 bases). V lost 4 bases, J lost 2 bases, and 11 bases lay in between. The CDR3 totals 14 residues. CDR3 sequence (DNA): TGTGCCAGCAGTTGGGGGGACGGACAAGAGACCCAGTACTTC. Protein: CASSWGDGQETQYF.

This clonotype has a handful of counts. The chain links TRBV12-3 or TRBV12-4 to TRBJ1-5; D not certain. V was clipped by 6 bases and J by 5 bases, with 14 bases between them. The length of the CDR3 is 14 residues. CDR3 sequence: CASSLTYGHQPQHF. The CDR3 DNA follows: TGTGCCAGCAGCCTCACATACGGCCATCAGCCCCAGCATTTT.

This clonotype was seen a few times. The rearrangement joins TRBV29-1 to TRBJ2-7; D gene ambiguous. The CDR3 consists of 12 residues. V was clipped by 0 bases and J by 3 bases, with 6 bases between them. Germline CDR1 SQVTM, CDR2 ANQGSEA. This chain's CDR3 is CSVEEDLYEQYF. CDR3 coding DNA: TGCAGCGTTGAAGAAGACCTCTACGAGCAGTACTTC.

The J gene is TRBJ1-5, the V gene TRBV5-6, with TRBD1 as a possible D gene (5 bases). V lost 0 bases to trimming and J lost 4 bases, with 11 bases between them. Germline CDR1 and CDR2: SGHDT and YYEEEE. CDR3 size: 15 residues. The CDR3 loop reads CASSLAGSGNQPQHF. The CDR3 nucleotides are TGTGCCAGCAGCTTGGCAGGGTCTGGTAATCAGCCCCAGCATTTT. The entire variable domain, with the rest obtained from reference TRBV5-6 and TRBJ1-5, is as follows: DAGVTQSPTHLIKTRGQQVTLRCSPKSGHDTVSWYQQALGQGPQFIFQYYEEEERQRGNFPDRFSGHQFPNYSSELNVNALLLGDSALYLCASSLAGSGNQPQHFGDGTRLSIL.

In DNA form, the CDR3 reads TGCAGTGCTAGACCCATCGACGGAAGCTCCTACAATGAGCAGTTCTTC. It yields the protein CSARPIDGSSYNEQFF. This chain joins TRBV20-1 and TRBJ2-1; D is unclear. CDR3 length: 16 amino acids. Looked up from germline, CDR1 is DFQATT and CDR2 is SNEGSKA (reference sequence). Trimming cost V 2 bases and J 0 bases, with 14 bases left between them.

This clonotype was observed once. This chain uses TRBV29-1 with TRBJ1-6; TRBD1 might be the D (6 bases). This CDR3 has 14 residues. Trimming pared 7 bases from V and 6 bases from J, leaving 16 bases between. Germline V lookup: CDR1 SQVTM, CDR2 ANQGSEA. The CDR3 DNA is TGCAGCGCCGCAGCCGGGACACCTAATTCACCCCTCCACTTT. This gives the protein CSAAAGTPNSPLHF. Full variable domain (remainder filled in from reference TRBV29-1 and TRBJ1-6): SAVISQKPSRDICQRGTSLTIQCQVDSQVTMMFWYRQQPGQSLTLIATANQGSEATYESGFVIDKFPISRPNLTFSTLTVSNMSPEDSSIYLCSAAAGTPNSPLHFGNGTRLTVT.

The chain joins TRBV7-2 to TRBJ2-7; 8 bases match TRBD2. Germline V gene lookup returns CDR1 SGHTA and CDR2 FQGNSA. CDR3 length: 13 amino acids. Trimming took 3 bases from V and 6 from J; bases not matched to a gene: 4. CDR3: CASSFAGGFEQYF. As DNA, the CDR3 is TGTGCCAGCAGCTTTGCGGGGGGCTTCGAGCAGTACTTC.

The chain combines TRBV25-1 with TRBJ2-6; D may match TRBD1 or TRBD2 (5 bases each). Germline V gene data show CDR1 as MGHDK and CDR2 as SYGVNS. This CDR3 spans 17 amino acids. V gave up 6 bases and J gave up 0 bases, with 15 bases separating them. For the CDR3, the DNA is TGTGCCAGCAGCCAAGACCGGGACGGCTCTGGGGCCAACGTCCTGACTTTC. This sequence encodes CASSQDRDGSGANVLTF.

The V call is TRBV6-5, the J call TRBJ2-4; 8 bases align to TRBD2. The CDR3 sequence is 18 residues long. From germline, CDR1 is MNHEY and CDR2 SVGAGI. With V trimmed by 4 bases and J by 1 base, 12 bases remained unmatched. CDR3 DNA: TGTGCCAGCAGTTTCCCAAGGAAGCGGGAGTCGGCCAAAAACATTCAGTACTTC. As protein: CASSFPRKRESAKNIQYF.

The J gene is TRBJ1-2, the V gene TRBV4-1; unclear D gene. CDR3 length equals 15 residues. Germline V lookup: CDR1 MGHRA, CDR2 YSYEKL. Deletions cut 0 bases from V and 8 bases from J, with 16 bases between. The CDR3 DNA reads as TGCGCCAGCAGCCAAGATAGATTCGCCGAACGCGGCTACACCTTC. It encodes CASSQDRFAERGYTF.

The DNA for the CDR3 is TGTGCCAGCAGACCCCCCATACAGGGGGACTATGGCTACACCTTC. Residues: CASRPPIQGDYGYTF. The rearrangement links TRBV12-3 or TRBV12-4 to TRBJ1-2; 8 bases map to TRBD1. V shed 6 bases and J 3 bases; nucleotides not matched to a gene: 9. This CDR3 is built from 15 residues.

This clonotype was counted a few times. The CDR3 nucleotides are TGTGCCAGCGTGGAATCGGGGACTGACACAGATACGCAGTATTTT. It codes for CASVESGTDTDTQYF. The chain links TRBV6-5 to TRBJ2-3; D is perhaps TRBD2 (6 bases). Trimming shortened V by 8 bases and J by 2 bases, and 17 bases separated the two germline ends. This CDR3 has 15 residues. Germline CDR1 reads MNHEY; CDR2 reads SVGAGI.